The 12 T cell receptor beta chains listed next were all sequenced from one sample in a study of blood T cell repertoires in COVID-19. The table came from immunoSEQ multiplex PCR; TCRdb's copy has only in-frame clones and leaves some out. The sample yields 60,000 to 70,000 clones, just over 85% seen once. Sequencing input: peripheral blood. These TCRs come from a woman aged 55-75 years with acute or convalescent COVID-19.

The V gene is TRBV10-3, the J gene TRBJ1-1; 9 bases are shared with TRBD1. Per the germline V gene, CDR1 is ENHRY and CDR2 is SYGVKD. With 4 bases clipped from V and 4 bases from J, the junction kept 4 bases outside the gene matches. The CDR3 covers 14 residues. CDR3 DNA sequence: TGTGCCATCAGTGTAGGACAGGGGATCACTGAAGCTTTCTTT. Translating gives CAISVGQGITEAFF.

The chain uses TRBV29-1 and TRBJ2-7; 8 bases are shared with TRBD2. V was pared by 4 bases and J by 6 bases, with 8 bases of the junction left unmatched. Per germline, CDR1 SQVTM and CDR2 ANQGSEA. The CDR3 consists of 13 residues. The CDR3 loop reads CSVGAGGVSEQYF. CDR3 DNA: TGCAGCGTTGGAGCCGGGGGGGTATCCGAGCAGTACTTC.

This clone was picked up one time. V and J are TRBV7-9 and TRBJ2-1; D is unresolved. This CDR3 region has 15 residues. The germline CDR1 and CDR2 sequences are SEHNR and FQNEAQ (reference sequence). The V and J ends lost 2 bases and 2 bases respectively, with 10 bases between them. The CDR3 sequence: CASSLTSFTYNEQFF. The DNA of the CDR3 is TGTGCCAGCAGCTTAACGAGTTTCACCTACAATGAGCAGTTCTTC.

As for this clone: An end of the junction differs from the germline gene, which may be a read error. V usage is TRBV6-5 and J usage is TRBJ1-2; D is ambiguous. From germline, CDR1 is MNHEY and CDR2 SVGAGI. This CDR3 has 13 residues. For the CDR3, the DNA is TGTGCCAGCAGTTACTCGATGGGAGGGTTAGGAAGCTTC. Its translation: CASSYSMGGLGSF.

The chain links TRBV19 to TRBJ1-1; 7 bases line up with TRBD1. Germline V gives CDR1 LNHDA, CDR2 SQIVND (reference sequence). V shed 6 bases and J 3 bases; nucleotides not matched to a gene: 4. CDR3 length: 13 residues. The CDR3 sequence is CASSTGAYTEAFF. DNA for the CDR3: TGTGCCAGTAGCACAGGGGCCTACACTGAAGCTTTCTTT.

The V and J genes are TRBV20-1 and TRBJ2-1; tentatively, D is TRBD2 (6 bases). CDR1 DFQATT and CDR2 SNEGSKA come from the germline V gene (reference sequence). The V end was cut by 6 bases, the J end by 8 bases, with 11 bases between. The CDR3 runs 11 residues. CDR3 DNA: TGCAGTGCCCCTAGCGTCCATGAGCAGTTCTTC. Amino acid sequence: CSAPSVHEQFF.

This chain links TRBV30 with TRBJ1-3; 8 positions match TRBD1. The CDR3 is 15 amino acids. J lost 4 bases, V lost 0 bases, and 5 bases had no gene match. Germline values: CDR1 GTSNPN, CDR2 SVGIG (reference sequence). As DNA, the CDR3 is TGTGCCTGGAGTGTACGGACAGGGAGGGGAAACACCATATATTTT. This encodes CAWSVRTGRGNTIYF. Variable domain in full (rest from reference TRBV30 and TRBJ1-3): SQTIHQWPATLVQPVGSPLSLECTVEGTSNPNLYWYRQAAGRGLQLLFYSVGIGQISSEVPQNLSASRPQDRQFILSSKKLLLSDSGFYLCAWSVRTGRGNTIYFGEGSWLTVV.

V and J are TRBV9 and TRBJ1-2; tentative D call: TRBD1 (5 bases). CDR3 size: 12 residues. V was cut by 4 bases and J by 7 bases, with 11 bases left in between. Looked up from germline, CDR1 is SGDLS and CDR2 is YYNGEE. Here the CDR3 DNA reads TGTGCCAGCAGCCCCCACGGGGGTGGCTACACCTTC. As protein: CASSPHGGGYTF.

The V and J genes are TRBV3-1 (or the pseudogene TRBV3-2) and TRBJ2-7, with D tentatively TRBD1 (5 bases). Looked up from germline, CDR1 is LGHDT and CDR2 is YNNKEL (reference sequence). The CDR3 spans 15 residues. The germline V and J ends were trimmed by 1 base and 0 bases, with 10 bases remaining between them. The CDR3 DNA follows: TGTGCCAGCAGCCAAGGCCTGACAGTCTCCTACGAGCAGTACTTC. This sequence encodes CASSQGLTVSYEQYF.

In its sample, this clone was seen once. V usage is TRBV3-1 (or the pseudogene TRBV3-2) and J usage is TRBJ2-1; D remains ambiguous. V lost 5 bases and J 5 bases, leaving 10 bases between the germline ends. The CDR3 covers 13 residues. Germline CDR1 and CDR2: LGHDT and YNNKEL (reference sequence). CDR3: CASSETVDNEQFF. DNA of the CDR3: TGTGCCAGCAGCGAAACGGTTGACAATGAGCAGTTCTTC.

V gene TRBV13 combines with J gene TRBJ2-7; TRBD1 agrees at 8 bases. The CDR3 loop spans 15 amino acids. V lost 2 bases and J lost 6; bases outside the gene matches: 9. CDR1 and CDR2 (germline): PRHDT, FYEKMQ (reference sequence). The CDR3 reads CASSLIQGEGSEQYF. DNA for the CDR3: TGTGCCAGCAGCTTAATACAGGGGGAAGGTTCCGAGCAGTACTTC.

The sample holds a few counts of this clone. V usage is TRBV7-7 and J usage is TRBJ2-3, with TRBD1 identical over 10 bases. The CDR3 is 15 residues long. V shed 6 bases and J 1 base; nucleotides not matched to a gene: 4. Germline loops: CDR1 SSHAT, CDR2 FNYEAQ (reference sequence). The CDR3 reads CASSPGTGGTDTQYF. The CDR3, as DNA: TGTGCCAGCAGTCCCGGGACAGGGGGCACAGATACGCAGTATTTT.